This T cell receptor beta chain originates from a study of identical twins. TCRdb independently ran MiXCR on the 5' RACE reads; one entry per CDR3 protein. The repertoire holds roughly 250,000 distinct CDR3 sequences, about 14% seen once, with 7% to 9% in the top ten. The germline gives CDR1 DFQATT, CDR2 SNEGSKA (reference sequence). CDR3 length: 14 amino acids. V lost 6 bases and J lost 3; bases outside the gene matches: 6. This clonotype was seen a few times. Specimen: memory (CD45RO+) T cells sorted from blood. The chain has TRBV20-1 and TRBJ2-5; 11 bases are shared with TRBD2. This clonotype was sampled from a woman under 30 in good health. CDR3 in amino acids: CSAIAGGPEETQYF. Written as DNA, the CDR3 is TGCAGTGCCATAGCGGGAGGGCCGGAAGAGACCCAGTACTTC.